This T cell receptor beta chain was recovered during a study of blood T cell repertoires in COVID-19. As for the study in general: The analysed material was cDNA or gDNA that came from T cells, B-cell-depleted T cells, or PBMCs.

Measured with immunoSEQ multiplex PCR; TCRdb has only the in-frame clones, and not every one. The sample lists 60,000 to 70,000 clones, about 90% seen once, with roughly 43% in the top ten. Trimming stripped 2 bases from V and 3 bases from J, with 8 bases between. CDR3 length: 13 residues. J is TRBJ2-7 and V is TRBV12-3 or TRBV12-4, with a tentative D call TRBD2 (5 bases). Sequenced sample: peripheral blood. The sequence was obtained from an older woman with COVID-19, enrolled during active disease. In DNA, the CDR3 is TGTGCCAGCAGTTTACAGAGCGGCTACGAGCAGTACTTC. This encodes CASSLQSGYEQYF.